Shown below are 5 T cell receptor beta chains from a single sample sequenced in a study of T cell responses to AZD1222 COVID-19 vaccine. Clones were sequenced by immunoSEQ multiplex PCR, and TCRdb holds only the in-frame ones, with some missing. Seen here are 100,000 to 150,000 clones, 80% to 90% observed once, and the top ten hold around 5.8%. The specimen was peripheral blood, collected on day 0 of AZD1222 vaccination. Receptors originate from an adult in good health.

The V call is TRBV18, the J call TRBJ2-7, with 13 bases that match TRBD2. The CDR3 consists of 13 residues. Germline-derived CDR1 and CDR2 are KGHSH and LQKENI. The junction had 4 bases not matched to a gene; V was cut back by 6 bases and J by 8 bases. This CDR3 reads CASSRTSGRQQYF. The CDR3, as DNA: TGTGCCAGCTCCCGGACTAGCGGGAGACAGCAGTACTTC.

J is TRBJ1-2 and V is TRBV5-4; 8 bases map to TRBD1. The germline V gene has CDR1 SGHNT and CDR2 YYREEE (reference sequence). Germline trimming cut 5 bases from V and 3 bases from J; bases unmatched to any gene: 15. This CDR3 spans 17 amino acids. The CDR3 spells CASRAVGQVTPHYGYTF. In nucleotides, the CDR3 is TGTGCCAGCAGGGCGGTGGGACAGGTTACACCCCACTATGGCTACACCTTC.

This chain links TRBV3-1 (or the pseudogene TRBV3-2) with TRBJ2-1; unclear D gene. Germline CDR1 is LGHDT and CDR2 is YNNKEL (reference sequence). V was clipped by 0 bases and J by 3 bases, with 9 bases between them. The CDR3 covers 15 residues. The CDR3 spells CASSQDTGDYNEQFF. In DNA form, the CDR3 reads TGTGCCAGCAGCCAAGATACTGGTGACTACAATGAGCAGTTCTTC.

This rearrangement joins TRBV5-1 to TRBJ2-7; D might be TRBD1 or TRBD2, each matching 5 bases. The germline V gene encodes CDR1 SGHRS and CDR2 YFSETQ. V lost 6 bases and J lost 0, with 10 bases in between. There are 13 residues in the CDR3. CDR3 bases: TGCGCCAGCAAAGAGGGGACCTCCTACGAGCAGTACTTC. This codes for CASKEGTSYEQYF.

This rearrangement joins TRBV9 to TRBJ2-3; maybe TRBD2 (7 bases). The germline V gene has CDR1 SGDLS and CDR2 YYNGEE. The CDR3 spans 16 residues. Between the trimmed V and J ends, which lost 0 bases and 11 bases, there was a span of 22 bases. In nucleotides, the CDR3 is TGTGCCAGCAGCGTAGAGGGGGACTACCTCTTAGGGGGGCAGTATTTT. It translates to CASSVEGDYLLGGQYF.